Below, one T cell receptor beta chain is given with its context. Its antigen is as yet unknown. This sample was taken from a study of T cells in narcolepsy. Study information: Enrolled donors included narcolepsy type 1 or type 2 patients and healthy controls. Points from the study as a whole: Same-patient CSF and blood CD4+ T cell clonotypes included HCRT-specific and TRIB2-specific autoreactive ones. Some memory CD4+ repertoires had no autoreactive clone sequences. Autoreactive clonotypes reportedly recurred in blood of same and different patients, not controls.

V lost 0 bases to trimming and J lost 2 bases; unmatched junction nucleotides: 3. CDR3 length: 15 residues. From germline, CDR1 is SGHDT and CDR2 YYEEEE. Sequencing used immunoSEQ multiplex PCR; TCRdb keeps in-frame clones, though not all of them. The repertoire holds 30,000 to 40,000 clones, with about 81% as singletons. This TCR derives from a human donor with narcolepsy. This chain connects TRBV5-6 to TRBJ1-2; TRBD1 matches at 8 bases. The sample was CD45RA- memory CD4+ T cells from PBMCs. CDR3 protein: CASSLGTGLNYGYTF. DNA for the CDR3: TGTGCCAGCAGCTTGGGGACAGGGCTAAACTATGGCTACACCTTC.